Each of the 25 T cell receptor beta chains below was sequenced from the same sample in a study of CD8+CD57+ T cells in acquired aplastic anemia. The use of genomic DNA as template underpinned the TCR beta VDJ and CDR3 profiling. MiXCR, run by TCRdb on the reads, gives a single entry per CDR3 protein. The sample yields about 200,000 distinct CDR3 sequences, almost 50% seen once. Patients chosen for sequencing had CD8+CD57+ cells that had expanded, as shown by flow cytometry. The sequenced sample was sorted CD4+, CD8+, or CD8+CD57+ T cells (not recorded which) from PBMCs. The source of these receptors is a human donor with aplastic anemia.

This clonotype was observed many times. V gene TRBV12-3 or TRBV12-4 combines with J gene TRBJ2-2; 11 nucleotides match TRBD2. This CDR3 is built from 16 residues. After removal of 5 bases from V and 4 bases from J, the junction contained 6 bases not matched to a gene. CDR3 in amino acids: CASSPTSGGSTGELFF. CDR3 coding DNA: TGTGCCAGCAGTCCAACTAGCGGGGGATCCACCGGGGAGCTGTTTTTT.

CDR3 loop: CSAPIPGQPTDTQYF. The CDR3 DNA is TGCAGTGCGCCCATCCCGGGACAGCCCACAGATACGCAGTATTTT. The chain employs TRBV20-1 and TRBJ2-3, with 7 bases identical to TRBD1. J was trimmed by 2 bases and V by 6 bases; bases with no gene match: 11. CDR3 length: 15 amino acids. Germline assignment: CDR1 DFQATT and CDR2 SNEGSKA (reference sequence).

This chain joins TRBV6-6 and TRBJ1-4; 9 nucleotides agree with TRBD1. J gave up 8 bases and V 6 bases, and 10 bases lay outside the gene matches. This CDR3 has 15 amino acids. Germline V lookup: CDR1 MNHNY, CDR2 SVGAGI (reference sequence). The CDR3, as DNA: TGTGCCAGCAGACTTACAGGGGGCGGGAGGGAAAAACTGTTTTTT. It yields the protein CASRLTGGGREKLFF.

A word on this clonotype: A much more abundant neighbour one base away suggests this may be a read error. The chain combines TRBV5-1 with TRBJ1-1, with D perhaps matching TRBD1 (6 bases). Germline values: CDR1 SGHRS, CDR2 YFSETQ. Trimming cost V 3 bases and J 1 base, with 10 bases left between them. The CDR3 extends over 14 amino acids. The CDR3 loop is CASSSDSSNTEAFF. As DNA, the CDR3 is TGCGCCAGCAGCTCGGACAGCTCGAACACTGAAGCTTTCTTT.

This sequence joins TRBV19 and TRBJ2-7, with TRBD2 matching over 9 bases. V shed 5 bases and J 2 bases; nucleotides not matched to a gene: 7. The CDR3 has 15 amino acids. Germline assignment: CDR1 LNHDA and CDR2 SQIVND (reference sequence). CDR3 nucleotides: TGTGCCAGTAGTTGGGATGCGGGAGGGCCCTACGAGCAGTACGTC. Translating gives CASSWDAGGPYEQYV.

The chain has TRBV25-1 and TRBJ1-6, with 9 bases lining up with TRBD1. Germline CDR1 is MGHDK and CDR2 is SYGVNS. V was pared by 6 bases and J by 9 bases, with 9 bases of the junction left unmatched. CDR3 length: 15 residues. The DNA for the CDR3 is TGTGCCAGCAGCCCGCCCCGACAGGGGGGTTCACCCCTCCACTTT. Amino acids: CASSPPRQGGSPLHF.

V and J are TRBV9 and TRBJ2-5; 9 nucleotides align to TRBD2. The CDR3 sequence is 16 residues long. V shed 0 bases, J shed 2 bases, and the junction held 5 bases outside the gene matches. CDR1 is SGDLS, CDR2 YYNGEE, per germline. The CDR3 here is CASSVELAGLQETQYF. CDR3 coding DNA: TGTGCCAGCAGCGTAGAGCTAGCGGGGCTTCAAGAGACCCAGTACTTC.

At least ten counts were recorded for this clonotype. The CDR3 region has the DNA TGCGCCAGCAGTGAGGGAAGGGCCGAGCAGTACTTC. Its protein is CASSEGRAEQYF. This chain connects TRBV10-1 to TRBJ2-7; D gene uncertain. Germline CDR1 and CDR2: WNHNN and SYGVQD (reference sequence). The CDR3 is 12 residues long. V lost 2 bases and J 6 bases, leaving 8 bases between the germline ends.

This clonotype was detected only a few times. This sequence may be a read error, since a much larger clone differs from it by one base. The chain links TRBV9 to TRBJ2-5; 12 nucleotides line up with TRBD2. Germline trimming cut 7 bases from V and 1 base from J; bases unmatched to any gene: 8. The V gene's germline CDR1 is SGDLS and CDR2 YYNGEE. CDR3 size: 16 residues. CDR3 DNA sequence: TGTGCCAGCTGCGGCCAACTAGCGGGGGGCCAAGAGACCCAGTACTTC. It codes for CASCGQLAGGQETQYF. Full variable domain (outside the CDR3, taken from reference TRBV9 and TRBJ2-5): DSGVTQTPKHLITATGQRVTLRCSPRSGDLSVYWYQQSLDQGLQFLIQYYNGEERAKGNILERFSAQQFPDLHSELNLSSLELGDSALYFCASCGQLAGGQETQYFGPGTRLLVL.

Only a few counts were recorded for this clonotype. The chain employs TRBV20-1 and TRBJ2-3; 7 nucleotides align to TRBD1. The germline gives CDR1 DFQATT, CDR2 SNEGSKA (reference sequence). J lost 4 bases, V lost 3 bases, and 19 bases had no gene match. The CDR3 sequence is 18 residues long. CDR3 sequence reads: CSASSLAQGRLTSDTQYF. In DNA, the CDR3 is TGCAGTGCTAGCAGCCTGGCACAGGGGCGGTTAACGTCAGATACGCAGTATTTT.

The chain carries TRBV25-1 and TRBJ1-2; D possibly corresponds to TRBD1 (6 bases). The CDR3 is 14 amino acids. Looked up from germline, CDR1 is MGHDK and CDR2 is SYGVNS. The V and J ends lost 1 base and 8 bases respectively, with 14 bases between them. The CDR3 nucleotides are TGTGCCAGCAGTGAATCGGGGACATCCGCGGGCTACACCTTC. Its translation is CASSESGTSAGYTF.

V is TRBV7-8 and J is TRBJ1-2; D not certain. The germline gives CDR1 SGHVS, CDR2 FQNEAQ. The CDR3 loop spans 15 amino acids. V was cut by 0 bases and J by 6 bases, with 14 bases left in between. CDR3: CASSLAAGSGNGYTF. The DNA for the CDR3 is TGTGCCAGCAGCTTAGCGGCAGGCAGCGGTAATGGCTACACCTTC.

Turning to this clonotype: This may be a read error, as it is one base from a much larger clone. The chain uses TRBV11-2 and TRBJ1-1; 10 bases align to TRBD1. CDR3 length equals 13 residues. Germline values: CDR1 SGHAT, CDR2 FQNNGV. J lost 10 bases, V lost 5 bases, and 7 bases had no gene match. CDR3 protein: CASSLDRGQGAFF. The CDR3 region has the DNA TGTGCCAGCAGCCTCGACAGGGGGCAAGGAGCTTTCTTT.

At least ten counts were recorded for this clonotype. The genes are TRBV6-7 and TRBJ1-6, with a possible D match to TRBD1 (5 bases). TRBV6-7 counts as an open reading frame of uncertain function. V was trimmed by 0 bases and J by 6 bases, leaving 18 bases between them. CDR3 length equals 18 residues. CDR3 residues: CASSYSTTVGATNSPLHF. The CDR3 DNA sequence: TGTGCCAGCAGTTACTCGACAACCGTAGGGGCTACTAATTCACCCCTCCACTTT.

Turning to this clonotype: The DNA is omitted, as the CDR3 cannot be located on it reliably, and the CDR3 follows TCRdb's listing. V is TRBV5-1 and J is TRBJ1-5; TRBD1 reflects the table's D call only, with no check against the DNA. The CDR3 is 22 residues long, counting both termini. Germline V CDR1 and CDR2: SGHRS, YFSETQ. The chain's CDR3 is CASSQYGTASLRAVLRAGHQHF.

This clonotype was found many times. Here the CDR3 reads CASSEARGYEQYF. In DNA form, the CDR3 reads TGTGCCAGCAGTGAAGCCCGGGGGTACGAGCAGTACTTC. The rearrangement links TRBV6-1 to TRBJ2-7; D is perhaps TRBD2 (6 bases). The length of the CDR3 is 13 residues. Trimming shortened V by 0 bases and J by 4 bases, and 7 bases separated the two germline ends. Per germline, CDR1 MNHNS and CDR2 SASEGT.

The sample holds many counts of this clonotype. This rearrangement joins TRBV18 to TRBJ2-5, with unresolved D. The germline CDR1 and CDR2 sequences are KGHSH and LQKENI. Deletions cut 7 bases from V and 2 bases from J, with 5 bases between. The CDR3 is made up of 11 amino acids. CDR3 sequence reads: CASFGQETQYF. The DNA for the CDR3 is TGTGCCAGCTTCGGACAAGAGACCCAGTACTTC.

This clonotype was detected many times. The chain has TRBV7-9 and TRBJ1-2, with a tentative D call TRBD1 (6 bases). In germline, CDR1 is SEHNR, CDR2 FQNEAQ (reference sequence). Trimming cost V 5 bases and J 8 bases, with 18 bases left between them. This CDR3 spans 14 amino acids. The CDR3 region has the DNA TGTGCCAGCAGCCCATTGGGACACCGAGGGGGCTACACCTTC. Protein sequence: CASSPLGHRGGYTF.

The table lists this clonotype with many counts. The J gene is TRBJ2-3, the V gene TRBV5-1; D is uncertain. Between the trimmed V and J ends, which lost 3 bases and 5 bases, there was a span of 13 bases. The germline gives CDR1 SGHRS, CDR2 YFSETQ. There are 14 residues in the CDR3. The CDR3 DNA reads as TGCGCCAGCAGCTCCGACCCGAACCGAGATACGCAGTATTTT. Its protein is CASSSDPNRDTQYF.

The chain has TRBV19 and TRBJ2-5, with TRBD2 as a possible D gene (5 bases). Germline values: CDR1 LNHDA, CDR2 SQIVND (reference sequence). V was cut by 6 bases and J by 4 bases, with 12 bases left in between. There are 13 residues in the CDR3. The CDR3 here is CASSTREGETQYF. In DNA form, the CDR3 reads TGTGCCAGTAGCACGAGAGAGGGAGAGACCCAGTACTTC.

The chain combines TRBV6-1 with TRBJ2-7; perhaps TRBD1 as D (5 bases). The CDR3 is 14 residues long. The V gene's germline CDR1 is MNHNS and CDR2 SASEGT. The V and J ends lost 6 bases and 2 bases respectively, with 14 bases between them. This chain's CDR3 is CASRYVEQAYEQYF. In DNA form, the CDR3 reads TGTGCCAGCAGATACGTGGAACAGGCCTACGAGCAGTACTTC.

About this clonotype itself: A junction end diverges from the germline sequence, so it may reflect a read error. The chain employs TRBV7-3 and TRBJ2-1; 8 bases agree with TRBD2. Germline V CDR1 and CDR2: SGHTA, FQGTGA. CDR3 size: 14 residues. CDR3 nucleotides: TGTGCTAGCAGCTTCGGCGGGGGGAAGGATGAGCAGTTCTTC. Translating gives CASSFGGGKDEQFF.

This clonotype showed up just a few times. The V gene is TRBV15, the J gene TRBJ2-7, with D maybe TRBD1 (6 bases). This CDR3 has 15 residues. The germline gives CDR1 LNHNV, CDR2 YYDKDF (reference sequence). V was shortened by 5 bases and J by 5 bases, with 19 bases between the two germline ends. This CDR3 reads CATSRRGTGPHEQYF. In DNA, the CDR3 is TGTGCCACCAGCCGAAGGGGAACAGGGCCCCACGAGCAGTACTTC.

The CDR3 DNA is TGCAGCACTGAAGCGGGAGTGTACAATGAGCAGTTCTTC. It specifies CSTEAGVYNEQFF. This chain links TRBV29-1 with TRBJ2-1, with 8 bases lining up with TRBD2. This CDR3 comprises 13 residues. Germline CDR1 reads SQVTM; CDR2 reads ANQGSEA. Unmatched junction bases numbered 7, after V lost 8 bases and J lost 4 bases.

The gene calls are TRBV6-6 and TRBJ1-1; D is perhaps TRBD1 (6 bases). Germline loops: CDR1 MNHNY, CDR2 SVGAGI (reference sequence). The CDR3 consists of 15 residues. Trimming pared 1 base from V and 7 bases from J, leaving 16 bases between. This chain's CDR3 is CASSYWGGGDNEAFF. Here the CDR3 DNA reads TGTGCCAGCAGTTACTGGGGGGGCGGGGATAATGAAGCTTTCTTT.